This TCR beta chain was sequenced for a study of T cells in women clearing cervical HPV infection. On the study more broadly: Blood came at first lesion visit for cases, post-clearance for controls. Broader study findings: TRBV6-7 abundance was lower in cases than controls (around 0.1% versus 0.15%).

This CDR3 is 14 amino acids long. The germline V gene encodes CDR1 SGHRS and CDR2 YFSETQ. Turning to this clone: The antigen is undetermined. The read terminates 3 residues ahead of where the CDR3 ends, so the germline J gene completes it.

Genomic DNA, averaging roughly 1,200 ng per sample, yielded TCR beta CDR3 via immunoSEQ. The protocol was immunoSEQ multiplex PCR, while the TCRdb copy is restricted to in-frame clones and leaves out a portion. The sample table sets out approximately 33,000 clones. This TCR was sampled from a woman between 18 and 70 years old with a cervical HPV16 infection that either progressed to CIN3+ or cleared (not recorded which). The sample comprised blood buffy coat. V is TRBV5-1 and J is TRBJ2-3; D may be TRBD1 (6 bases). CDR3: CASSLAMVGQPQYF. The CDR3 DNA, read in part, is TGCGCCAGCAGCTTGGCTATGGTAGGACAGCCG.